The clone carrying this T cell receptor beta chain was counted ten times or more. Its antigen is still unknown. PBMCs came from around 9.7 ml fresh peripheral blood. Regions amplified from RNA transcripts were the TCR beta CDR3 regions. The HTBI primer set served for first-round RT-PCR of the TCR CDR3. One entry per CDR3 protein results from TCRdb running MiXCR on the multiplex PCR reads. The profile covers nearly 600,000 distinct CDR3 sequences, with approximately 15% appearing a single time and less than 6% taken by the ten largest. This sample is part of a study of T cells in Graves' hyperthyroidism and ophthalmopathy. Study-level information: Peripheral blood samples were taken at initial diagnosis, prior to any treatment. General study points: A 13 V-J model separated ophthalmopathy from stable hyperthyroidism.

CDR1 is SGHVS, CDR2 FQNEAQ, per germline. Trimming cost V 4 bases and J 4 bases, with 9 bases left between them. The CDR3 runs to 13 residues. The TCR sequence derives from a woman aged 25 to 39 with Graves' hyperthyroidism that later progressed to Graves' ophthalmopathy. V is TRBV7-8 and J is TRBJ2-3; D unclear. The source material was blood. CDR3 sequence reads: CASSSPVPDTQYF. CDR3 sequence (DNA): TGTGCCAGCAGCTCCCCGGTCCCAGATACGCAGTATTTT.